In its sample, the clone carrying this T cell receptor (beta chain) was seen once. The sample is drawn from a study of blood T cell repertoires in COVID-19. Sequenced by immunoSEQ multiplex PCR; TCRdb stores in-frame clones only, minus some. The profile shows roughly 260,000 clones, 86% of them singletons. CDR1 LNHDA and CDR2 SQIVND come from the germline V gene (reference sequence). J lost 4 bases, V lost 4 bases, and 0 bases had no gene match. The CDR3 is made up of 12 amino acids. Material for sequencing was PBMCs or T cells enriched from blood (not recorded which). V gene TRBV19 combines with J gene TRBJ2-7, with 8 nucleotides matching TRBD1. The origin of this receptor is a woman aged 18-29 years who had recovered from COVID-19. The CDR3 loop is CASSRQGYEQYF. The DNA for the CDR3 is TGTGCCAGTAGTAGACAGGGGTACGAGCAGTACTTC.